Below, 25 T cell receptor beta chains from the same sample are listed, as sequenced in a study of T cells in Graves' hyperthyroidism and ophthalmopathy. TCR beta CDR3 regions were amplified from RNA transcripts. TCR CDR3 underwent first-round RT-PCR with the HTBI primer set. Each CDR3 protein is one row after TCRdb ran MiXCR on the multiplex PCR reads. Here the sample spans 500,000 to 650,000 distinct CDR3 sequences, 13% to 15% being singletons. Sequenced input: blood. These receptors were obtained from a woman aged 40 to 50 with Graves' hyperthyroidism.

Of note for this clonotype: Its ends do not fully match the called genes, so a read error is possible. The chain recombines TRBV7-3 with TRBJ2-1; 7 positions agree with TRBD2. The CDR3 is made up of 15 amino acids. From germline, CDR1 is SGHTA and CDR2 FQGTGA. In nucleotides, the CDR3 is TGTACCAGCAGCGAATTTGCGGGAGTTAAAGATGAGCAGTTCTTC. Translated: CTSSEFAGVKDEQFF.

This sequence joins TRBV6-2 or TRBV6-3 and TRBJ2-3; 9 nucleotides line up with TRBD2. CDR1 and CDR2 (germline): MNHEY, SVGEGT. V shed 0 bases, J shed 0 bases, and the junction held 1 base outside the gene matches. The CDR3 contains 16 residues. CDR3 DNA sequence: TGTGCCAGCAGTTACTCGCGGGAGGGGAGCACAGATACGCAGTATTTT. Its translation is CASSYSREGSTDTQYF.

This clonotype was picked up many times. The junction departs from germline at one end; a sequencing error may be responsible. The chain joins TRBV2 to TRBJ1-1; 8 bases match TRBD1. Germline values: CDR1 SNHLY, CDR2 FYNNEI. CDR3 length: 17 residues. The CDR3 reads CASSDRRGTGPNAEAFF. CDR3 nucleotide sequence: TGTGCCAGCAGTGACCGACGAGGGACAGGCCCGAACGCTGAAGCTTTCTTT.

This clonotype was detected many times. The rearrangement links TRBV18 to TRBJ1-2, with D possibly matching TRBD1 (5 bases). The CDR3 covers 16 residues. Between the trimmed V and J ends, which lost 3 bases and 4 bases, there was a span of 18 bases. Germline assignment: CDR1 KGHSH and CDR2 LQKENI. CDR3 residues: CASSPLIPGLGYGYTF. Written as DNA, the CDR3 is TGTGCCAGCTCACCCCTCATCCCAGGGTTGGGCTATGGCTACACCTTC.

This clonotype was seen a handful of times. Written as DNA, the CDR3 is TGTGCCAGCAGTTTATACGGCCCCTCCTACAATGAGCAGTTCTTC. This codes for CASSLYGPSYNEQFF. The chain employs TRBV28 and TRBJ2-1, with unresolved D. Germline CDR1 MDHEN, CDR2 SYDVKM. Between the trimmed V and J ends, which lost 1 base and 0 bases, there was a span of 7 bases. This CDR3 is built from 15 residues.

This clonotype appeared many times. The gene calls are TRBV30 and TRBJ1-2; D is undetermined. The CDR3 spans 16 residues. In germline, CDR1 is GTSNPN, CDR2 SVGIG (reference sequence). V lost 0 bases and J lost 5, with 19 bases in between. In DNA, the CDR3 is TGTGCCTGGAGTGTACGGATACGTAGCTTCGGGTATGGCTACACCTTC. Encoded protein: CAWSVRIRSFGYGYTF.

This clonotype was picked up a small number of times. This chain uses TRBV7-9 with TRBJ2-6, with 10 bases that match TRBD1. This CDR3 comprises 18 residues. Germline CDR1 is SEHNR and CDR2 is FQNEAQ (reference sequence). The V and J ends lost 5 bases and 1 base, in that order; junction bases with no gene match: 8. For the CDR3, the DNA is TGTGCCAGCAGCCCTCAGACAGGGGGCTTATCTGGGGCCAACGTCCTGACTTTC. Translated, it gives CASSPQTGGLSGANVLTF.

This clonotype was counted ten times or more. The V gene is TRBV12-3 or TRBV12-4, the J gene TRBJ2-2; 8 nucleotides line up with TRBD2. The CDR3 spans 19 residues. CDR3 nucleotide sequence: TGTGCATCCAAAGGGGCCCAATGGGCGGGAGGTCTGGCCACCGGGGAGCTGTTTTTT. Translated, it gives CASKGAQWAGGLATGELFF.

This chain links TRBV19 with TRBJ2-6; 8 positions match TRBD1. The V gene's germline CDR1 is LNHDA and CDR2 SQIVND (reference sequence). J gave up 2 bases and V 5 bases, and 11 bases lay outside the gene matches. The CDR3 consists of 18 residues. The CDR3 spells CASSGQGTRLTGANVLTF. The CDR3 DNA reads TGTGCCAGTAGTGGACAGGGCACAAGATTGACTGGGGCCAACGTCCTGACTTTC.

This clonotype was recorded at least ten times. The J gene is TRBJ2-4, the V gene TRBV9, with D uncertain. This CDR3 is built from 15 residues. V lost 0 bases and J 0 bases, leaving 7 bases between the germline ends. Germline V gives CDR1 SGDLS, CDR2 YYNGEE. The CDR3 sequence: CASSVGKSAKNIQYF. In nucleotides, the CDR3 is TGTGCCAGCAGCGTAGGAAAGTCAGCCAAAAACATTCAGTACTTC.

This clonotype has ten or more counts. The V and J genes are TRBV24-1 and TRBJ2-1; 9 bases map to TRBD2. Unmatched junction bases numbered 11, after V lost 9 bases and J lost 6 bases. CDR1 and CDR2 (germline): KGHDR, SFDVKD. CDR3 length: 15 residues. DNA for the CDR3: TGTGCCACCTCCGATCGAGGTAGCGGGGGCAATGAGCAGTTCTTC. As protein: CATSDRGSGGNEQFF.

This clonotype appeared many times. The genes are TRBV15 and TRBJ1-3; 9 nucleotides line up with TRBD1. Germline V lookup: CDR1 LNHNV, CDR2 YYDKDF (reference sequence). This CDR3 region has 16 residues. V lost 1 base and J lost 4; bases outside the gene matches: 5. For the CDR3, the DNA is TGTGCCACCAGCAGAGGGGACAGGGCAGCAGGAAACACCATATATTTT. Its translation: CATSRGDRAAGNTIYF.

The V call is TRBV4-2, the J call TRBJ2-7, with 7 bases that match TRBD2. The germline V gene has CDR1 LGHNA and CDR2 YNFKEQ. The CDR3 totals 16 residues. The J segment lost 1 base and the V segment lost 1 base, leaving 7 bases of the junction unmatched. The DNA for the CDR3 is TGTGCCAGCAGCCAAGTCACCGGGAGGACGTCCTACGAGCAGTACTTC. Its protein product is CASSQVTGRTSYEQYF.

The gene calls are TRBV4-1 and TRBJ2-7, with a weak D call TRBD2 (5 bases). The CDR3 runs 15 residues. Between the trimmed V and J ends, which lost 4 bases and 1 base, there was a span of 14 bases. CDR1 is MGHRA and CDR2 is YSYEKL in the germline V gene. The CDR3 reads CASSPGSGGSYEQYF. As DNA, the CDR3 is TGCGCCAGCAGCCCGGGATCGGGTGGGTCCTACGAGCAGTACTTC.

This clonotype occurred many times. J is TRBJ1-1 and V is TRBV20-1; unclear D gene. The germline V gene has CDR1 DFQATT and CDR2 SNEGSKA (reference sequence). V was pared by 2 bases and J by 3 bases, with 7 bases between. This CDR3 has 12 residues. For the CDR3, the DNA is TGCAGTGCTAGATCGGCTTACACTGAAGCTTTCTTT. Protein sequence: CSARSAYTEAFF.

This clonotype was detected a few times. The V call is TRBV13, the J call TRBJ2-2, with 10 nucleotides matching TRBD2. CDR3 size: 14 residues. After removal of 8 bases from V and 6 bases from J, the junction contained 6 bases not matched to a gene. Germline assignment: CDR1 PRHDT and CDR2 FYEKMQ (reference sequence). CDR3 coding DNA: TGTGCCAGCTTCCTAGCGGGAGAATCCGGGGAGCTGTTTTTT. Protein product: CASFLAGESGELFF.

The chain employs TRBV20-1 and TRBJ2-1, with 11 positions matching TRBD2. The CDR3 consists of 14 residues. The germline V gene encodes CDR1 DFQATT and CDR2 SNEGSKA (reference sequence). V was pared by 6 bases and J by 9 bases, with 10 bases of the junction left unmatched. The CDR3 DNA is TGCAGTGCAGGACTAGCGGGCCGTTCGGGTGAGCAGTTCTTC. It yields the protein CSAGLAGRSGEQFF.

This clonotype was seen at least ten times. The V gene is TRBV9, the J gene TRBJ2-1, with 10 bases identical to TRBD2. Germline CDR1 reads SGDLS; CDR2 reads YYNGEE. J gave up 11 bases and V 0 bases, and 2 bases lay outside the gene matches. The CDR3 has 13 residues. CDR3 nucleotides: TGTGCCAGCAGCGTAGCTACTAGCGGGAAGCAGTTCTTC. Residues: CASSVATSGKQFF.

V and J are TRBV20-1 and TRBJ1-4; no firm D call. From germline, CDR1 is DFQATT and CDR2 SNEGSKA (reference sequence). V dropped 7 bases and J dropped 5 bases, with 8 bases sitting between them. The CDR3 totals 11 residues. This chain's CDR3 is CSVGKNEKLFF. The CDR3 DNA is TGCAGTGTGGGAAAGAATGAAAAACTGTTTTTT.

This clonotype was seen ten or more times. The CDR3 spells CASRPGAFTQYF. CDR3 bases: TGTGCCAGCAGGCCAGGGGCGTTCACGCAGTATTTT. The rearrangement links TRBV12-3 or TRBV12-4 to TRBJ2-3, with D perhaps TRBD1 (6 bases). V lost 6 bases and J lost 9, with 13 bases in between. This CDR3 is 12 amino acids long.

This clonotype was observed at least ten times. This sequence joins TRBV5-1 and TRBJ2-5; D unclear. The CDR3 has 13 amino acids. Trimming took 5 bases from V and 5 from J, leaving 13 bases between them. Germline CDR1 is SGHRS and CDR2 is YFSETQ. The chain's CDR3 is CASRNQLGETQYF. The CDR3 coding sequence is TGCGCCAGCAGGAATCAATTGGGGGAGACCCAGTACTTC.

The V gene is TRBV15, the J gene TRBJ2-7; 8 nucleotides line up with TRBD1. The CDR3 runs to 15 residues. The germline gives CDR1 LNHNV, CDR2 YYDKDF (reference sequence). The J segment lost 5 bases and the V segment lost 4 bases, leaving 10 bases of the junction unmatched. This CDR3 reads CATSMGQATSDEQYF. CDR3 nucleotides: TGTGCCACCAGCATGGGACAGGCGACCTCTGACGAGCAGTACTTC.

This clonotype was counted many times. The V call is TRBV3-1, the J call TRBJ2-7; 8 positions match TRBD1. Trimming removed 1 base from V and 1 base from J; junction bases left unmatched: 6. CDR3 length: 16 amino acids. CDR1 LGHDT and CDR2 YNNKEL come from the germline V gene (reference sequence). As DNA, the CDR3 is TGTGCCAGCAGCCAAGTTTGGACAGGGCTTTCCTACGAGCAGTACTTC. Its protein is CASSQVWTGLSYEQYF.

This clonotype was detected many times. The V and J genes are TRBV5-1 and TRBJ1-1; no clear D gene. The germline V gene encodes CDR1 SGHRS and CDR2 YFSETQ. V lost 5 bases and J lost 3, with 11 bases in between. The CDR3 consists of 13 residues. The CDR3 protein is CASSGVVDTEAFF. The CDR3 coding sequence is TGCGCCAGCAGTGGGGTAGTCGACACTGAAGCTTTCTTT.

This clonotype was detected ten times or more. The rearrangement links TRBV12-3 or TRBV12-4 to TRBJ1-5, with 7 nucleotides matching TRBD1. The V segment lost 7 bases and the J segment 5 bases; nucleotides outside the gene matches: 8. This CDR3 spans 14 amino acids. In DNA form, the CDR3 reads TGTGCCAGCATGACCGGGACAGCTTATCAGCCCCAGCATTTT. Protein sequence: CASMTGTAYQPQHF.